This T cell receptor beta chain derives from a study of T cell responses to AZD1222 COVID-19 vaccine. Data came from immunoSEQ multiplex PCR; TCRdb stores just in-frame clones and leaves some out. The table lists roughly 190,000 clones, around 94% of them singletons. This CDR3 comprises 13 residues. Germline assignment: CDR1 SGHTA and CDR2 FQGNSA. V was clipped by 5 bases and J by 6 bases, with 11 bases between them. Sequenced material: peripheral blood, taken on day 0 of AZD1222 vaccination. The source of this sequence is an adult in good health. This sequence joins TRBV7-2 and TRBJ2-1, with a tentative D call TRBD2 (6 bases). The CDR3 nucleotides read TGTGCCAGCAGCGACCGGGACTTCAATGAGCAGTTCTTC. This codes for CASSDRDFNEQFF.